Below, 22 T cell receptor beta chains from the same sample are listed, as sequenced in a study of spatial heterogeneity in lung cancer. From the 5' RACE reads, TCRdb called clonotypes with MiXCR, one entry per CDR3 protein. Here the sample spans 110,000 or so distinct CDR3 sequences, 9.5% to 14% being singletons. The sample's time point: blood at routine non-recurrence follow-up after resection. The starting material was PBMCs, obtained at follow-up. The source is a female donor with early-stage non-small cell lung cancer.

The chain uses TRBV12-3 or TRBV12-4 and TRBJ2-4, with a tentative D call TRBD1 (6 bases). There are 16 residues in the CDR3. V was cut by 6 bases and J by 6 bases, with 21 bases left in between. CDR3 nucleotide sequence: TGTGCCAGCAGACACTCGGGACAAACATTAGGAAACATTCAGTACTTC. Translating gives CASRHSGQTLGNIQYF.

The CDR3 sequence: CASSVTGLGTEAFF. DNA for the CDR3: TGTGCCAGCAGTGTGACAGGGCTGGGGACTGAAGCTTTCTTT. The V gene is TRBV28, the J gene TRBJ1-1; 7 positions match TRBD1. This CDR3 spans 14 amino acids. CDR1 MDHEN and CDR2 SYDVKM come from the germline V gene. V was pared by 5 bases and J by 5 bases, with 8 bases of the junction left unmatched.

In its sample, this clonotype was seen many times. The V call is TRBV6-5, the J call TRBJ1-2; 7 bases agree with TRBD1. Per the germline V gene, CDR1 is MNHEY and CDR2 is SVGAGI. The CDR3 contains 14 residues. Trimming removed 2 bases from V and 6 bases from J; junction bases left unmatched: 6. The CDR3 protein is CASSYRQGSNGYTF. In nucleotides, the CDR3 is TGTGCCAGCAGTTACAGACAGGGCTCTAATGGCTACACCTTC.

This clonotype has just a few counts. The chain combines TRBV6-5 with TRBJ2-5; D might be TRBD1 or TRBD2, each matching 6 bases. Looked up from germline, CDR1 is MNHEY and CDR2 is SVGAGI. V lost 6 bases and J 4 bases, leaving 18 bases between the germline ends. The CDR3 spans 15 residues. The CDR3 protein is CASSHRPGGGETQYF. In DNA, the CDR3 is TGTGCCAGCAGCCACCGGCCCGGAGGGGGAGAGACCCAGTACTTC.

The rearrangement links TRBV19 to TRBJ2-7, with D perhaps TRBD1 (6 bases). The V gene's germline CDR1 is LNHDA and CDR2 SQIVND (reference sequence). Between the trimmed V and J ends, which lost 0 bases and 3 bases, there was a span of 12 bases. This CDR3 contains 15 residues. CDR3 loop: CASSIDGQPDYEQYF. The CDR3 DNA is TGTGCCAGTAGTATAGATGGACAGCCTGACTACGAGCAGTACTTC.

This chain connects TRBV20-1 to TRBJ1-5; D remains ambiguous. V shed 3 bases and J shed 4 bases, with 10 bases lying between them. From germline, CDR1 is DFQATT and CDR2 SNEGSKA (reference sequence). This CDR3 has 13 amino acids. The CDR3 protein is CSARGSQNQPQHF. DNA of the CDR3: TGCAGTGCTAGGGGTAGCCAAAATCAGCCCCAGCATTTT.

The V call is TRBV19, the J call TRBJ2-1; D is tentatively TRBD1 or TRBD2 (5 bases each). V was clipped by 5 bases and J by 7 bases, with 21 bases between them. Looked up from germline, CDR1 is LNHDA and CDR2 is SQIVND (reference sequence). The CDR3 has 16 amino acids. The CDR3, as DNA: TGTGCCAGTAGTGCATCTCTTTCGGGGCCAGGGAATGAGCAGTTCTTC. Encoded protein: CASSASLSGPGNEQFF. Using reference TRBV19 and TRBJ2-1 for the parts outside the CDR3, the full variable domain is DGGITQSPKYLFRKEGQNVTLSCEQNLNHDAMYWYRQDPGQGLRLIYYSQIVNDFQKGDIAEGYSVSREKKESFPLTVTSAQKNPTAFYLCASSASLSGPGNEQFFGPGTRLTVL.

This clonotype was seen a few times. This chain joins TRBV5-5 and TRBJ2-1; 11 nucleotides match TRBD2. This CDR3 spans 17 amino acids. From germline, CDR1 is SGHKS and CDR2 YYEKEE (reference sequence). V gave up 0 bases and J gave up 0 bases; unmatched junction bases: 2. The CDR3 DNA reads as TGTGCCAGCAGCTTGGACGGACTAGCGGGCTCCTACAATGAGCAGTTCTTC. Residues: CASSLDGLAGSYNEQFF.

Only a few counts were recorded for this clonotype. V gene TRBV7-3 combines with J gene TRBJ1-2; TRBD1 might be the D (5 bases). The germline V gene has CDR1 SGHTA and CDR2 FQGTGA. V lost 5 bases to trimming and J lost 6 bases, with 16 bases between them. The CDR3 spans 14 residues. In DNA, the CDR3 is TGTGCCAGCAGCCCGGGGCAGGGCCAGCATGGCTACACCTTC. It translates to CASSPGQGQHGYTF.

As to this clonotype: One end of the junction does not line up with germline, which may come from a read error. V and J are TRBV4-3 and TRBJ2-3; D may be TRBD2 (5 bases). The CDR3 sequence is 14 residues long. Per the germline V gene, CDR1 is LGHNA and CDR2 is YSLEER. In DNA form, the CDR3 reads TGCGCCAGCGGCCAAGATCTCCGGGAAGATACGCAGTATTTT. Encoded protein: CASGQDLREDTQYF.

Regarding this clonotype: This clone may be a read error of a much larger clone one base away. The genes are TRBV6-5 and TRBJ2-1; no clear D gene. Between the trimmed V and J ends, which lost 7 bases and 6 bases, there was a span of 7 bases. CDR1 MNHEY and CDR2 SVGAGI come from the germline V gene. There are 11 residues in the CDR3. This chain's CDR3 is CASNFSNEQFF. CDR3 nucleotides: TGTGCCAGCAATTTCTCCAATGAGCAGTTCTTC.

This clonotype was observed a few times. The chain is built from TRBV4-2 and TRBJ2-1, with 11 bases lining up with TRBD2. Germline V gene sequence: CDR1 LGHNA, CDR2 YNFKEQ. V lost 1 base to trimming and J lost 6 bases; unmatched junction nucleotides: 2. This CDR3 has 15 amino acids. The CDR3 nucleotides read TGTGCCAGCAGCCAAGCACTAGCGGGAGTCAATGAGCAGTTCTTC. As protein: CASSQALAGVNEQFF.

This clonotype occurred once. This chain joins TRBV19 and TRBJ2-1; 9 bases map to TRBD2. J lost 7 bases, V lost 7 bases, and 17 bases had no gene match. Germline CDR1 and CDR2: LNHDA and SQIVND (reference sequence). This CDR3 is 17 amino acids long. CDR3 DNA sequence: TGTGCCAGTACCCGCTCGGGGACTAGCAGGGTAAAAAATGAGCAGTTCTTC. This encodes CASTRSGTSRVKNEQFF. Full variable domain (remainder filled in from reference TRBV19 and TRBJ2-1): DGGITQSPKYLFRKEGQNVTLSCEQNLNHDAMYWYRQDPGQGLRLIYYSQIVNDFQKGDIAEGYSVSREKKESFPLTVTSAQKNPTAFYLCASTRSGTSRVKNEQFFGPGTRLTVL.

The V gene is TRBV7-3, the J gene TRBJ2-5; maybe TRBD1 (5 bases). CDR3 size: 15 residues. The germline V gene encodes CDR1 SGHTA and CDR2 FQGTGA. Trimming stripped 2 bases from V and 5 bases from J, with 15 bases between. The CDR3 DNA reads TGTGCCAGCAGCTTAGGCGTTGGGGCCGGGGAGACCCAGTACTTC. Protein: CASSLGVGAGETQYF.

CDR3 bases: TGTGCCAGCAGTGATCAAGCAGGGGGCGCCTATGGCTACACCTTC. This translates into CASSDQAGGAYGYTF. The J gene is TRBJ1-2, the V gene TRBV2, with 8 bases fitting TRBD1. V lost 3 bases to trimming and J lost 4 bases; unmatched junction nucleotides: 7. The CDR3 runs 15 residues. Germline V CDR1 and CDR2: SNHLY, FYNNEI.

Only a few counts were recorded for this clonotype. The chain combines TRBV7-9 with TRBJ1-1; D gene uncertain. This CDR3 has 14 residues. Trimming took off 0 bases at V and 0 bases at J, with 5 bases between the two ends. Germline CDR1 SEHNR, CDR2 FQNEAQ (reference sequence). The CDR3 is CASSLAGMNTEAFF. CDR3 coding DNA: TGTGCCAGCAGCTTAGCGGGGATGAACACTGAAGCTTTCTTT. Using reference TRBV7-9 and TRBJ1-1 for the parts outside the CDR3, the full variable domain is DTGVSQNPRHKITKRGQNVTFRCDPISEHNRLYWYRQTLGQGPEFLTYFQNEAQLEKSRLLSDRFSAERPKGSFSTLEIQRTEQGDSAMYLCASSLAGMNTEAFFGQGTRLTVV.

V usage is TRBV10-3 and J usage is TRBJ2-7; D uncertain. Trimming cost V 4 bases and J 7 bases, with 11 bases left between them. The CDR3 consists of 12 residues. Germline V CDR1 and CDR2: ENHRY, SYGVKD. DNA for the CDR3: TGTGCCATCAGTGGGGCTCCCAGGGAGCAGTACTTC. It yields the protein CAISGAPREQYF.

This clonotype was counted a few times. This chain uses TRBV10-2 with TRBJ2-1; D is ambiguous. Trimming pared 6 bases from V and 8 bases from J, leaving 11 bases between. The CDR3 runs 12 residues. Germline V lookup: CDR1 WSHSY, CDR2 SAAADI. The DNA for the CDR3 is TGCGCCAGCAGGCAGTATTACTATGAGCAGTTCTTC. Translation: CASRQYYYEQFF.

This clonotype was counted a few times. The chain employs TRBV29-1 and TRBJ2-5; maybe TRBD2 (5 bases). The CDR3 runs 15 residues. V lost 5 bases to trimming and J lost 2 bases, with 18 bases between them. Germline V gene sequence: CDR1 SQVTM, CDR2 ANQGSEA. The CDR3 loop is CSVNRPSRPQETQYF. The CDR3, as DNA: TGCAGCGTTAACCGGCCTAGCAGACCTCAAGAGACCCAGTACTTC.

A few counts support this clonotype. The chain combines TRBV19 with TRBJ2-2; TRBD2 is a possible D gene (6 bases). CDR3 size: 14 residues. Trimming left V 4 bases short and J 1 base short, with 7 bases between. Germline CDR1 LNHDA, CDR2 SQIVND (reference sequence). CDR3 in DNA: TGTGCCAGTAGTAGGGGGGTGAACACCGGGGAGCTGTTTTTT. Protein product: CASSRGVNTGELFF.

V and J are TRBV3-1 and TRBJ2-7, with D possibly called TRBD1 or TRBD2 (5 bases each). The CDR3 totals 15 residues. Germline CDR1 is LGHDT and CDR2 is YNNKEL (reference sequence). Trimming removed 1 base from V and 0 bases from J, with 10 bases in between. The CDR3 sequence is CASSQVGDSSYEQYF. Here the CDR3 DNA reads TGTGCCAGCAGCCAAGTGGGAGACAGCTCCTACGAGCAGTACTTC.

The rearrangement uses TRBV7-2 and TRBJ2-5, with a weak D call TRBD2 (6 bases). V was shortened by 5 bases and J by 4 bases, with 14 bases between the two germline ends. The CDR3 has 14 amino acids. Germline V gene lookup returns CDR1 SGHTA and CDR2 FQGNSA. CDR3 DNA: TGTGCCAGCAGCCCCCTGCGGGGTGGAGAGACCCAGTACTTC. Translation gives CASSPLRGGETQYF. Looking up the rest from reference TRBV7-2 and TRBJ2-5 gives the full variable domain: GAGVSQSPSNKVTEKGKDVELRCDPISGHTALYWYRQSLGQGLEFLIYFQGNSAPDKSGLPSDRFSAERTGGSVSTLTIQRTQQEDSAVYLCASSPLRGGETQYFGPGTRLLVL.